Described below is a single T cell receptor (beta chain) sequence and its context. The data derive from a study of blood T cell repertoires in COVID-19. Assay used: immunoSEQ multiplex PCR; TCRdb lists only in-frame clones, some missing. The sample consists of 380,000 or so clones, 70% to 90% of them appearing once. Specimen: PBMCs or T cells enriched from blood (not recorded which). The clonotype comes from a woman between 25 and 40 years old with acute COVID-19.

The CDR3 is CASSSRGWGLSNSPLHF. DNA for the CDR3: TGTGCCAGCAGTTCCAGGGGGTGGGGCCTGTCGAATTCACCCCTCCACTTT. The gene calls are TRBV28 and TRBJ1-6, with TRBD1 matching 7 bases. Germline assignment: CDR1 MDHEN and CDR2 SYDVKM. The junction had 13 bases not matched to a gene; V was cut back by 4 bases and J by 7 bases. The length of the CDR3 is 17 residues.